This T cell receptor beta chain was profiled in a study of blood T cells in healthy people across ages. The authors ran a second PCR of about 6 to 11 cycles using a sample-barcoded 5' primer and a J-beta primer mix. Every cDNA was tagged by a template-switch adaptor with 12 random nucleotides. TCRdb recomputed calls from the 5' RACE reads with MiXCR, one row per CDR3 protein. The repertoire has 710,000 or so distinct CDR3 sequences, about 20% of them found once; the top ten carry around a fifth. All donors came from Russia, were Caucasian and healthy, and spanned ages roughly 6 to 95. The V gene's germline CDR1 is SEHNR and CDR2 FQNEAQ (reference sequence). V lost 2 bases, J lost 0 bases, and 10 bases lay in between. The CDR3 runs to 15 residues.

This TCR derives from an older man in good health. Sequenced material: blood. V is TRBV7-9 and J is TRBJ1-1; D unresolved. CDR3 in DNA: TGTGCCAGCAGCTTATGGGCAGAGATGAACACTGAAGCTTTCTTT. This sequence encodes CASSLWAEMNTEAFF.